This TCR beta chain was sequenced in a study of blood T cells in healthy people across ages. Together with a sample-barcoded 5' primer, a J-beta primer mix was included in a second PCR lasting about 6 to 11 cycles. TCRdb re-called the 5' RACE reads through MiXCR, storing one row per CDR3 protein. Found here are 2 million or so distinct CDR3 sequences, around 48% of them singletons; the top ten hold about 2.1%. The specimen sequenced was blood. This receptor was obtained from a woman aged 40-49 years in good health.

The CDR3 region has the DNA TGCAGTGCTAGAGATCCCCTGGCAGCTAATGAAAAACTGTTTTTT. Translated, it gives CSARDPLAANEKLFF. The chain joins TRBV20-1 to TRBJ1-4; no definite D call. Germline V gene sequence: CDR1 DFQATT, CDR2 SNEGSKA (reference sequence). V was trimmed by 0 bases and J by 3 bases, leaving 11 bases between them. This CDR3 is built from 15 residues.